Shown below are 22 T cell receptor beta chains from a single sample sequenced in a study of T cells in Graves' hyperthyroidism and ophthalmopathy. Researchers amplified the TCR beta CDR3 regions from RNA transcripts. The TCR CDR3 was amplified in a first-round RT-PCR using the HTBI primer set. TCRdb ran MiXCR on the multiplex PCR reads and lists one entry per CDR3 protein. The sample has fewer than 850,000 distinct CDR3 sequences; roughly 17% are singletons. Sequencing input: blood. Receptors originate from a man aged 50-59 years with Graves' hyperthyroidism.

There are many counts of this clonotype. The CDR3 here is CASSPRASLEQYF. As DNA, the CDR3 is TGTGCCAGCTCACCACGGGCCAGTTTAGAGCAGTACTTC. The chain combines TRBV18 with TRBJ2-7; D remains ambiguous. Trimming took off 1 base at V and 7 bases at J, with 11 bases between the two ends. Germline V gene data show CDR1 as KGHSH and CDR2 as LQKENI. The CDR3 extends over 13 amino acids.

The V gene is TRBV7-3, the J gene TRBJ2-1; D is unclear. The CDR3 sequence is 15 residues long. V lost 1 base and J lost 9, with 16 bases in between. Germline CDR1 and CDR2: SGHTA and FQGTGA. The CDR3 DNA reads TGTGCCAGCAGCTTAAATGGAAACGAAGGTAGTGAGCAGTTCTTC. It encodes CASSLNGNEGSEQFF.

This clonotype was found a few times. The chain employs TRBV30 and TRBJ1-4; 8 bases fit TRBD1. Germline V gene lookup returns CDR1 GTSNPN and CDR2 SVGIG (reference sequence). V shed 3 bases and J 8 bases; nucleotides not matched to a gene: 8. The CDR3 sequence is 14 residues long. The CDR3 DNA reads as TGTGCCTGGAGGCGAGTGGGACAGGCAGAAAAACTGTTTTTT. This codes for CAWRRVGQAEKLFF.

This clonotype was seen only a few times. This chain joins TRBV19 and TRBJ2-5, with D possibly TRBD2 on 7 matching bases. The CDR3 totals 15 residues. CDR1 and CDR2 (germline): LNHDA, SQIVND (reference sequence). V was trimmed by 6 bases and J by 2 bases, leaving 16 bases between them. In DNA form, the CDR3 reads TGTGCCAGTAGATTGGGGGCTAGCGGACAAGAGACCCAGTACTTC. Translation gives CASRLGASGQETQYF.

This clonotype was detected ten times or more. The chain joins TRBV2 to TRBJ2-5; 9 bases line up with TRBD1. The CDR3 loop spans 16 amino acids. Per germline, CDR1 SNHLY and CDR2 FYNNEI. J gave up 4 bases and V 2 bases, and 8 bases lay outside the gene matches. The CDR3: CASSETTGGGSETQYF. In DNA, the CDR3 is TGTGCCAGCAGTGAAACGACAGGGGGTGGATCAGAGACCCAGTACTTC.

This clonotype was observed many times. This chain joins TRBV12-3 or TRBV12-4 and TRBJ2-1, with D unresolved. This CDR3 comprises 15 residues. V was cut by 6 bases and J by 4 bases, with 16 bases left in between. DNA for the CDR3: TGTGCCAGCAGCCCCCTGGGGTGGCAGTACAATGAGCAGTTCTTC. Its translation: CASSPLGWQYNEQFF.

This clonotype was counted at least ten times. CDR3 coding DNA: TGTGCCAGCAGGGACAGTGGCAATCAGCCCCAGCATTTT. Translated: CASRDSGNQPQHF. The V gene is TRBV2, the J gene TRBJ1-5, with a possible D match to TRBD1 (6 bases). The ends were cut back, 6 bases at V and 2 bases at J, with 8 bases in the middle. The CDR3 spans 13 residues. Germline V gene lookup returns CDR1 SNHLY and CDR2 FYNNEI.

This clonotype was recorded a few times. This rearrangement joins TRBV20-1 to TRBJ2-2; no clear D gene. Germline CDR1 and CDR2: DFQATT and SNEGSKA (reference sequence). This CDR3 contains 13 residues. V lost 2 bases to trimming and J lost 1 base, with 5 bases between them. The DNA of the CDR3 is TGCAGTGCTAGACGGCAGAACACCGGGGAGCTGTTTTTT. It translates to CSARRQNTGELFF.

J is TRBJ2-2 and V is TRBV9, with 12 bases lining up with TRBD1. The CDR3 has 17 amino acids. From germline, CDR1 is SGDLS and CDR2 YYNGEE. Losses at the gene ends were 0 bases for V and 6 bases for J; bases not matched to a gene: 6. CDR3 sequence reads: CASSVEGTGGDAGELFF. The CDR3 region has the DNA TGTGCCAGCAGCGTAGAAGGGACAGGGGGCGATGCCGGGGAGCTGTTTTTT. Combining the CDR3 with reference TRBV9 and TRBJ2-2 gives the whole variable domain DSGVTQTPKHLITATGQRVTLRCSPRSGDLSVYWYQQSLDQGLQFLIQYYNGEERAKGNILERFSAQQFPDLHSELNLSSLELGDSALYFCASSVEGTGGDAGELFFGEGSRLTVL.

This clonotype was seen many times. This chain links TRBV6-1 with TRBJ2-5, with 9 positions matching TRBD1. CDR3 size: 15 residues. J lost 5 bases, V lost 4 bases, and 8 bases had no gene match. CDR1 and CDR2 from the germline V gene are MNHNS and SASEGT. The CDR3 DNA follows: TGTGCCAGCAGTGGGACACAGGGGGCGCAGGAGACCCAGTACTTC. It codes for CASSGTQGAQETQYF.

This clonotype was observed at least ten times. This chain uses TRBV6-2 or TRBV6-3 with TRBJ2-2; TRBD2 aligns across 8 bases. The trim removed 2 bases at V and 1 base at J, leaving 0 bases unmatched. This CDR3 spans 15 amino acids. Germline CDR1 MNHEY, CDR2 SVGEGT. The CDR3 nucleotides read TGTGCCAGCAGTTACGCGGGAGGGAACACCGGGGAGCTGTTTTTT. This gives the protein CASSYAGGNTGELFF.

This clonotype appeared a few times. One base away lies a much larger clone, so this may be a sequencing read error. The chain combines TRBV7-9 with TRBJ2-1; 7 bases line up with TRBD1. V dropped 5 bases and J dropped 12; count of bases not matched to a gene: 16. Germline V CDR1 and CDR2: SEHNR, FQNEAQ (reference sequence). The CDR3 contains 15 residues. The CDR3 nucleotides are TGTGCCAGCAGCCCGGGACAGTTGGCATTCCTTGGGCAGTTCTTC. As protein: CASSPGQLAFLGQFF.

This clonotype was found many times. The J gene is TRBJ2-2, the V gene TRBV30; TRBD1 agrees at 8 bases. This CDR3 is 14 amino acids long. With V trimmed by 2 bases and J by 4 bases, 3 bases remained unmatched. CDR1 GTSNPN and CDR2 SVGIG come from the germline V gene (reference sequence). In DNA, the CDR3 is TGTGCCTGGAGTTCTACAGGGGGCACCGGGGAGCTGTTTTTT. It translates to CAWSSTGGTGELFF.

The V and J genes are TRBV5-4 and TRBJ2-3, with a weak D call TRBD2 (5 bases). Looked up from germline, CDR1 is SGHNT and CDR2 is YYREEE (reference sequence). V lost 4 bases and J 3 bases, leaving 12 bases between the germline ends. The CDR3 has 14 amino acids. In DNA form, the CDR3 reads TGTGCCAGCAGCCAAGAGCGGTGGACAGATACGCAGTATTTT. Protein: CASSQERWTDTQYF.

This clonotype was counted ten times or more. The chain is built from TRBV30 and TRBJ2-1; perhaps TRBD2 as D (5 bases). CDR3 length: 13 residues. Trimming left V 4 bases short and J 9 bases short, with 16 bases between. Germline V gene data show CDR1 as GTSNPN and CDR2 as SVGIG (reference sequence). The CDR3 spells CAWMRAFAFEQFF. As DNA, the CDR3 is TGTGCCTGGATGAGGGCCTTCGCTTTTGAGCAGTTCTTC.

About this clonotype itself: A single base separates this from a much larger clone, so it may be a read error. The CDR3 is CASSYSGTGVGEQYF. CDR3 nucleotide sequence: TGTGCCAGCAGTTACTCCGGGACAGGGGTTGGCGAGCAGTACTTC. The V gene is TRBV6-5, the J gene TRBJ2-7, with 10 bases matching TRBD1. After removal of 0 bases from V and 6 bases from J, the junction contained 5 bases not matched to a gene. Germline CDR1 is MNHEY and CDR2 is SVGAGI. This CDR3 has 15 residues.

Points on this clonotype: A much larger clone differs from this one at a single base, so this may be a read error. The chain combines TRBV28 with TRBJ1-5; 9 bases map to TRBD1. V dropped 4 bases and J dropped 2; count of bases not matched to a gene: 3. Germline CDR1 is MDHEN and CDR2 is SYDVKM. The CDR3 sequence is 15 residues long. The CDR3 region is CASSWDREGNQPQHF. In DNA form, the CDR3 reads TGTGCCAGCAGTTGGGACAGGGAAGGCAATCAGCCCCAGCATTTT.

This clonotype occurred once. This chain links TRBV30 with TRBJ2-1, with 9 positions matching TRBD2. V shed 0 bases and J 8 bases; nucleotides not matched to a gene: 11. The CDR3 contains 16 residues. The germline V gene encodes CDR1 GTSNPN and CDR2 SVGIG (reference sequence). CDR3 nucleotide sequence: TGTGCCTGGAGTGTACTGGCTAGCGGGACTTCGCATGAGCAGTTCTTC. Translating it yields CAWSVLASGTSHEQFF.

This clonotype was seen only a few times. The CDR3, as DNA: TGCGCCAGGAACAGGAGCTCTGGAAACACCATATATTTT. The encoded protein is CARNRSSGNTIYF. The genes are TRBV10-1 and TRBJ1-3; a possible D gene is TRBD1 (5 bases). The V end lost 9 bases, the J end lost 0 bases, and 9 bases lay between the germline ends. CDR1 and CDR2 (germline): WNHNN, SYGVQD (reference sequence). The CDR3 spans 13 residues.

In this sample, this clonotype turned up many times. The V and J genes are TRBV27 and TRBJ2-1; D might be TRBD2 (5 bases). V gave up 0 bases and J gave up 5 bases, with 11 bases separating them. Germline V gene data show CDR1 as MNHEY and CDR2 as SMNVEV (reference sequence). This CDR3 has 15 residues. The CDR3 DNA reads as TGTGCCAGCAGTTTATCTGGCGGGCCTCACAATGAGCAGTTCTTC. This translates into CASSLSGGPHNEQFF.

This clonotype has a handful of counts. Sequence at one end of the junction differs from germline and may be a read error. The J gene is TRBJ2-7, the V gene TRBV19; TRBD2 is a possible D gene (6 bases). This CDR3 contains 14 residues. CDR1 LNHDA and CDR2 SQIVND come from the germline V gene (reference sequence). DNA for the CDR3: TGTGCCGGTAGTACCGGCGGGGTGGTCCACGAGCAGTACTTC. This sequence encodes CAGSTGGVVHEQYF. The entire variable domain, with the rest obtained from reference TRBV19 and TRBJ2-7, is as follows: DGGITQSPKYLFRKEGQNVTLSCEQNLNHDAMYWYRQDPGQGLRLIYYSQIVNDFQKGDIAEGYSVSREKKESFPLTVTSAQKNPTAFYLCAGSTGGVVHEQYFGPGTRLTVT.

The chain joins TRBV4-2 to TRBJ1-1, with 10 bases matching TRBD1. V trimming: 4 bases; J trimming: 4 bases; junction bases outside the gene matches: 6. From germline, CDR1 is LGHNA and CDR2 YNFKEQ. The CDR3 spans 15 residues. The CDR3 sequence: CASSPGTGVATEAFF. The DNA for the CDR3 is TGTGCCAGCAGCCCTGGGACAGGGGTGGCCACTGAAGCTTTCTTT.